Listed here are 11 T cell receptor beta chains from one sample, sequenced in a study of CD8+ T cells in alopecia areata. Isolated RNA was reverse transcribed into cDNA used as the sequencing template. Clones were sequenced by immunoSEQ multiplex PCR, and TCRdb holds only the in-frame ones, with some missing. The sample carries more than 140,000 clones, 86% recorded once. Sample treatment: oral pan-JAK inhibitor, 5-10 mg twice daily. This specimen consisted of CD8+ T cells sorted from blood, obtained at week 4, from a patient treated with tofacitinib. The receptors originated from a human donor with alopecia areata.

The chain is built from TRBV4-1 and TRBJ2-7; 9 positions agree with TRBD1. There are 19 residues in the CDR3. After removal of 3 bases from V and 4 bases from J, the junction contained 19 bases not matched to a gene. CDR1 and CDR2 from the germline V gene are MGHRA and YSYEKL. The CDR3 DNA sequence: TGCGCCAGCAGCCAGCTCGCGGGACAGGGTAAGGGAGGGGGATACGAGCAGTACTTC. Its translation is CASSQLAGQGKGGGYEQYF.

V and J are TRBV27 and TRBJ2-3; D possibly uses TRBD1 or TRBD2 (6 bases each). Germline loops: CDR1 MNHEY, CDR2 SMNVEV (reference sequence). V lost 7 bases to trimming and J lost 4 bases, with 18 bases between them. The CDR3 totals 15 residues. CDR3 sequence reads: CASIPGGGPADTQYF. CDR3 sequence (DNA): TGTGCCAGCATCCCTGGAGGGGGGCCGGCAGATACGCAGTATTTT.

J is TRBJ1-1 and V is TRBV11-1, with D possibly being TRBD1 (5 bases). Trimming shortened V by 2 bases and J by 8 bases, and 12 bases separated the two germline ends. CDR1 is SGHAT and CDR2 is FQDESV in the germline V gene (reference sequence). The CDR3 is 13 amino acids. The CDR3 here is CASSLRGGVEAFF. Written as DNA, the CDR3 is TGTGCCAGCAGCTTAAGGGGAGGTGTGGAAGCTTTCTTT.

The CDR3 DNA reads TGTGCCAGCAGCCCCCTAGCGGGAGTTCTATATGATACGCAGTATTTT. The encoded protein is CASSPLAGVLYDTQYF. The chain employs TRBV7-3 and TRBJ2-3; TRBD2 matches at 10 bases. Germline values: CDR1 SGHTA, CDR2 FQGTGA. The CDR3 contains 16 residues. Unmatched junction bases numbered 11, after V lost 5 bases and J lost 6 bases.

This clone was picked up a small number of times. This chain uses TRBV19 with TRBJ2-1; 7 positions agree with TRBD2. The CDR3 totals 15 residues. After removal of 5 bases from V and 0 bases from J, the junction contained 4 bases not matched to a gene. CDR1 is LNHDA and CDR2 is SQIVND in the germline V gene (reference sequence). The CDR3 DNA is TGTGCCAGTAGTGTCGGCGGGAGCTCCTACAATGAGCAGTTCTTC. Amino acid sequence: CASSVGGSSYNEQFF.

Only one count was recorded for this clone. The chain has TRBV4-1 and TRBJ1-5; D is ambiguous. Trimming stripped 1 base from V and 6 bases from J, with 13 bases between. The CDR3 is made up of 15 amino acids. CDR1 and CDR2 (germline): MGHRA, YSYEKL. The CDR3 loop reads CASSQVEEGTQPQHF. CDR3 in DNA: TGCGCCAGCAGCCAAGTGGAGGAGGGAACTCAGCCCCAGCATTTT.

This chain joins TRBV29-1 and TRBJ2-7; possibly TRBD1 or TRBD2 for D (5 bases each). This CDR3 spans 12 amino acids. CDR1 is SQVTM and CDR2 is ANQGSEA in the germline V gene. The V end was cut by 1 base, the J end by 6 bases, with 10 bases between. The CDR3 sequence: CSVEGDRIEQYF. The CDR3 bases are TGCAGCGTTGAAGGGGACCGGATCGAGCAGTACTTC.

This clone has only one observation. The chain combines TRBV27 with TRBJ1-2, with D hard to call. Germline CDR1 MNHEY, CDR2 SMNVEV (reference sequence). The germline V and J ends were trimmed by 6 bases and 4 bases, with 12 bases remaining between them. The CDR3 length is 13 residues. CDR3 protein: CASSPDKPYGYTF. CDR3 nucleotides: TGTGCCAGCAGCCCCGACAAGCCCTATGGCTACACCTTC.

The V and J genes are TRBV20-1 and TRBJ2-1; D not resolved. Trimming took 2 bases from V and 7 from J, leaving 6 bases between them. From germline, CDR1 is DFQATT and CDR2 SNEGSKA (reference sequence). The CDR3 covers 11 residues. CDR3 DNA sequence: TGCAGTGCTAGATTGGTAAATGAGCAGTTCTTC. Residues: CSARLVNEQFF.

The genes are TRBV7-2 and TRBJ2-2, with D maybe TRBD2 (5 bases). V was cut by 8 bases and J by 5 bases, with 18 bases left in between. The V gene's germline CDR1 is SGHTA and CDR2 FQGNSA. The CDR3 extends over 15 amino acids. CDR3 residues: CASLEREQRTGELFF. The CDR3 DNA sequence: TGTGCCAGCTTGGAGAGGGAGCAAAGGACCGGGGAGCTGTTTTTT. The whole variable domain, filled in from reference TRBV7-2 and TRBJ2-2, reads GAGVSQSPSNKVTEKGKDVELRCDPISGHTALYWYRQSLGQGLEFLIYFQGNSAPDKSGLPSDRFSAERTGGSVSTLTIQRTQQEDSAVYLCASLEREQRTGELFFGEGSRLTVL.

CDR3 region: CASSRMTDNTEAFF. The DNA of the CDR3 is TGCGCCAGCAGCCGAATGACGGATAACACTGAAGCTTTCTTT. This chain joins TRBV4-1 and TRBJ1-1; D unresolved. The CDR3 sequence is 14 residues long. The germline gives CDR1 MGHRA, CDR2 YSYEKL. V was pared by 4 bases and J by 2 bases, with 11 bases between.